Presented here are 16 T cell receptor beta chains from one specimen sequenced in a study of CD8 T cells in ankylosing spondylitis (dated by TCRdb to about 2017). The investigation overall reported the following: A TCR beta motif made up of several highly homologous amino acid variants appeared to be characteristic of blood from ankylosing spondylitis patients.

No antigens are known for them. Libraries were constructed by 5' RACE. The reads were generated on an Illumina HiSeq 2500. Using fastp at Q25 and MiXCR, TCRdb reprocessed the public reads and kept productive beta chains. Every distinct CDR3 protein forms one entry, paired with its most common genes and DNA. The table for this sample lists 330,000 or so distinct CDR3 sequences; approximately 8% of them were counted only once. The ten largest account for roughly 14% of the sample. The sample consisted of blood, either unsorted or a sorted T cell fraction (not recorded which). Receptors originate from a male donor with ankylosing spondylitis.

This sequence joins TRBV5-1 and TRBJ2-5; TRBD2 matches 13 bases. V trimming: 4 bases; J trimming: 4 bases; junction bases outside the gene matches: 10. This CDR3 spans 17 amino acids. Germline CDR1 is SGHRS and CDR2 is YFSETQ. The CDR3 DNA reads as TGCGCCAGCAGCGAACTAGCGGGAGGGCCGAAAGGAGAGACCCAGTACTTC. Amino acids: CASSELAGGPKGETQYF.

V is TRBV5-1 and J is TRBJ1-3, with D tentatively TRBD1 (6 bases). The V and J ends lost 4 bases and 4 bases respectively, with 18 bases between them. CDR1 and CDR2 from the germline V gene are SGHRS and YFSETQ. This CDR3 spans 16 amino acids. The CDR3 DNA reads TGCGCCAGCAGCCGGGACGGGGGCCTCCTCGGAAACACCATATATTTT. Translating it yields CASSRDGGLLGNTIYF.

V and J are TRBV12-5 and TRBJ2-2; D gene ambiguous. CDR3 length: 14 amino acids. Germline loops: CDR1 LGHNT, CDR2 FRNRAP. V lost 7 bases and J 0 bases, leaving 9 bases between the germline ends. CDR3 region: CASAKTANTGELFF. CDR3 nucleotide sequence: TGTGCTAGTGCCAAAACAGCGAACACCGGGGAGCTGTTTTTT.

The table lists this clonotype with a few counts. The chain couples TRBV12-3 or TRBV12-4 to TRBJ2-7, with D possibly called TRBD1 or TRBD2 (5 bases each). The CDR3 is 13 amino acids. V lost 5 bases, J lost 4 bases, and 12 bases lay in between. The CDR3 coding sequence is TGTGCCAGCAGTCTGGGGTGGGGGTACGAGCAGTACTTC. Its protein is CASSLGWGYEQYF.

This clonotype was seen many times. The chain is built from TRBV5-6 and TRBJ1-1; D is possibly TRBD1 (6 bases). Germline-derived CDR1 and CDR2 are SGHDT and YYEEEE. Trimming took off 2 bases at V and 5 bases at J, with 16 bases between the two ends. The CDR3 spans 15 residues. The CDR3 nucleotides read TGTGCCAGCAGCTTAGGCGGGGGCGAGGGGACTGAAGCTTTCTTT. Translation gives CASSLGGGEGTEAFF.

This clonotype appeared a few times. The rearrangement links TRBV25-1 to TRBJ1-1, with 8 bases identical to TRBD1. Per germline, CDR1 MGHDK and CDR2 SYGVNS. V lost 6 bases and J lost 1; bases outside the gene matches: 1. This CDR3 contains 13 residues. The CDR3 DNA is TGTGCCAGCAGAGGGACAGGGAACACTGAAGCTTTCTTT. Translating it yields CASRGTGNTEAFF.

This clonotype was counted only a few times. CDR3 sequence: CASSWDVRDNEQFF. In DNA, the CDR3 is TGTGCCAGCAGCTGGGACGTCCGGGACAATGAGCAGTTCTTC. The chain carries TRBV5-6 and TRBJ2-1; either TRBD1 or TRBD2 may fit D (5 bases each). The CDR3 spans 14 residues. V shed 3 bases and J shed 5 bases, with 12 bases lying between them. CDR1 is SGHDT, CDR2 YYEEEE, per germline.

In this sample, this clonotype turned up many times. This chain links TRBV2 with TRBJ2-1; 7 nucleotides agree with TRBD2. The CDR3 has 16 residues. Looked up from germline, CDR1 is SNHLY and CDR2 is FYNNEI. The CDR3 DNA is TGTGTCATCTACAGTGGGGCGGGGGTGGCCTACAATGAGCAGTTCTTC. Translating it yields CVIYSGAGVAYNEQFF.

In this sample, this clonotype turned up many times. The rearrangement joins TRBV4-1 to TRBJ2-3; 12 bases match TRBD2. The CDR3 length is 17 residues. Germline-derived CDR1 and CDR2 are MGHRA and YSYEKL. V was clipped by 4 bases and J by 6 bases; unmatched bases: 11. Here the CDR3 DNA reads TGCGCCAGCAGCCCCCGAGGACTAGCGGGAAGGGTGGATACGCAGTATTTT. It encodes CASSPRGLAGRVDTQYF.

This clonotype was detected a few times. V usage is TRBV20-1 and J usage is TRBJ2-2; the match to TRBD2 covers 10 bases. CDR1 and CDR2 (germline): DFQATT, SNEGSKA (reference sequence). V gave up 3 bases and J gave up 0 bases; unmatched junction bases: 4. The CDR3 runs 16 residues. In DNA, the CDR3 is TGCAGTGCTAGGATTAGCGGGAGGCCGAACACCGGGGAGCTGTTTTTT. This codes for CSARISGRPNTGELFF.

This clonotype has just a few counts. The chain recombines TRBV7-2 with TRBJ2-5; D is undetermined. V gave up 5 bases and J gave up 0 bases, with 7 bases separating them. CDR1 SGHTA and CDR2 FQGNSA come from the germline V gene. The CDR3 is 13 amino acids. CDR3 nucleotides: TGTGCCAGCAGCACCACGTACCAAGAGACCCAGTACTTC. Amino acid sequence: CASSTTYQETQYF.

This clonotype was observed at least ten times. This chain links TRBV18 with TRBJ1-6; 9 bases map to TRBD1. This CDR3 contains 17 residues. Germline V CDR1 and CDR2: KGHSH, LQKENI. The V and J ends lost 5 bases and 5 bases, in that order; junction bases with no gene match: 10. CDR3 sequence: CASSSLLGTGNNSPLHF. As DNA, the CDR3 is TGTGCCAGCTCATCACTTCTCGGGACAGGGAATAATTCACCCCTCCACTTT.

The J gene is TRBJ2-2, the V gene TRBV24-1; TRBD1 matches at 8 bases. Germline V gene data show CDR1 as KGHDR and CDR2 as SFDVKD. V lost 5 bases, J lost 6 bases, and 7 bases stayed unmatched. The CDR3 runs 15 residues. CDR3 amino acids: CATSVAGGESGELFF. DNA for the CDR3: TGTGCCACCAGTGTTGCAGGGGGCGAGTCCGGGGAGCTGTTTTTT.

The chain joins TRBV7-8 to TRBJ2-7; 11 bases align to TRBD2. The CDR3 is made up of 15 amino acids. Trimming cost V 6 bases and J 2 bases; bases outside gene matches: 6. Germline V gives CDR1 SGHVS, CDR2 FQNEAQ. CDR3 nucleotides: TGTGCCAGCAGTCGATTAGCGGGAGGGCCCTACGAGCAGTACTTC. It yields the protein CASSRLAGGPYEQYF.

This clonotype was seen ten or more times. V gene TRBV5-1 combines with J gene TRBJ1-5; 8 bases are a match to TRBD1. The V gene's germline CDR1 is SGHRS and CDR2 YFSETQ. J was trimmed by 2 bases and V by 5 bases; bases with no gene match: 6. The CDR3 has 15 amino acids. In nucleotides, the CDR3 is TGCGCCAGCAGTCTTGACAGGGGAGGCAATCAGCCCCAGCATTTT. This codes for CASSLDRGGNQPQHF.

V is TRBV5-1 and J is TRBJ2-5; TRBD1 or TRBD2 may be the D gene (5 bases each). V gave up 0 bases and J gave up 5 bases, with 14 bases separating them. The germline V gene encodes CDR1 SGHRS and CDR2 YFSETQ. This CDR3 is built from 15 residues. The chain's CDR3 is CASSLEIRGAETQYF. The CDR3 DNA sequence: TGCGCCAGCAGCTTGGAAATTCGGGGCGCGGAGACCCAGTACTTC.